These 32 T cell receptor beta chains share one sample of origin, sequenced in a study of T cells in Graves' hyperthyroidism and ophthalmopathy. From RNA transcripts, TCR beta CDR3 regions were amplified. The TCR CDR3 first-round RT-PCR relied on the HTBI primer set. TCRdb passed the multiplex PCR reads through MiXCR, listing each CDR3 protein once. The top ten clones hold 15% to 20% of a sample with roughly 530,000 distinct CDR3 sequences, approximately 17% of them seen once. Sequences were obtained from blood. The receptors originated from a woman under 30 with Graves' ophthalmopathy.

This clonotype was recorded at least ten times. V usage is TRBV28 and J usage is TRBJ1-4; no reliable D call. Trimming shortened V by 6 bases and J by 0 bases, and 17 bases separated the two germline ends. CDR1 is MDHEN, CDR2 SYDVKM, per germline. This CDR3 has 17 residues. The CDR3 DNA sequence: TGTGCCAGCAGGCCCGGCCCCGGACGCCCAACTAATGAAAAACTGTTTTTT. It encodes CASRPGPGRPTNEKLFF.

This clonotype was recorded a few times. The V gene is TRBV28, the J gene TRBJ1-3; perhaps TRBD1 as D (5 bases). CDR3 length: 16 amino acids. CDR1 is MDHEN, CDR2 SYDVKM, per germline. The germline V and J ends were trimmed by 4 bases and 4 bases, with 17 bases remaining between them. CDR3: CASSWAQGPPGNTIYF. DNA of the CDR3: TGTGCCAGCAGTTGGGCCCAGGGCCCTCCCGGAAACACCATATATTTT.

This sequence joins TRBV12-3 or TRBV12-4 and TRBJ2-7, with a weak D call TRBD1 (5 bases). V lost 3 bases, J lost 5 bases, and 14 bases lay in between. The CDR3 is made up of 14 amino acids. The DNA for the CDR3 is TGTGCCAGCAGTTTCCAAGACAGTGCTGACGAGCAGTACTTC. Translation: CASSFQDSADEQYF.

This clonotype has just a few counts. The chain uses TRBV10-3 and TRBJ1-1, with unresolved D. Trimming shortened V by 4 bases and J by 1 base, and 4 bases separated the two germline ends. The germline V gene has CDR1 ENHRY and CDR2 SYGVKD. The CDR3 runs to 12 residues. The CDR3 loop is CAISGRNTEAFF. The CDR3 coding sequence is TGTGCCATCAGTGGTCGGAACACTGAAGCTTTCTTT.

This clonotype was detected many times. The V gene is TRBV7-8, the J gene TRBJ2-1; perhaps TRBD2 as D (5 bases). Between the trimmed V and J ends, which lost 5 bases and 4 bases, there was a span of 18 bases. Germline values: CDR1 SGHVS, CDR2 FQNEAQ. The CDR3 runs 16 residues. CDR3 loop: CASSISWVASYNEQFF. In nucleotides, the CDR3 is TGTGCCAGCAGCATTTCGTGGGTAGCGTCGTACAATGAGCAGTTCTTC.

Ten or more counts support this clonotype. The chain joins TRBV28 to TRBJ1-5; no definite D call. V was shortened by 3 bases and J by 3 bases, with 6 bases between the two germline ends. The CDR3 is 13 residues long. The germline V gene encodes CDR1 MDHEN and CDR2 SYDVKM. CDR3 region: CASSLFSNQPQHF. As DNA, the CDR3 is TGTGCCAGCAGTTTGTTTTCCAATCAGCCCCAGCATTTT.

The CDR3 nucleotides are TGTGCCAGCAGCTTAGAAGGGTTTGAAGCTTTCTTT. Its translation is CASSLEGFEAFF. The chain joins TRBV11-2 to TRBJ1-1; D gene uncertain. This CDR3 is built from 12 residues. CDR1 SGHAT and CDR2 FQNNGV come from the germline V gene. V was shortened by 0 bases and J by 7 bases, with 6 bases between the two germline ends.

In this sample, this clonotype turned up many times. This chain uses TRBV7-6 with TRBJ1-6; no clear D. The ends were cut back, 1 base at V and 9 bases at J, with 16 bases in the middle. The CDR3 sequence is 16 residues long. CDR1 is SGHVS, CDR2 FNYEAQ, per germline. CDR3 sequence (DNA): TGTGCCAGCAGCTTAGGTGGCAGTCTTGTGACTTCACCCCTCCACTTT. Its translation is CASSLGGSLVTSPLHF.

At least ten counts were recorded for this clonotype. The J gene is TRBJ2-7, the V gene TRBV28; 10 positions agree with TRBD1. Germline trimming cut 7 bases from V and 2 bases from J; bases unmatched to any gene: 11. The germline V gene encodes CDR1 MDHEN and CDR2 SYDVKM. The CDR3 sequence is 16 residues long. In DNA form, the CDR3 reads TGTGCCAGCACCCGATCCGGGACAGGGGCGACCTACGAGCAGTACTTC. Protein product: CASTRSGTGATYEQYF.

This clonotype was seen more than once but under ten times. The rearrangement uses TRBV7-6 and TRBJ2-2; 7 bases fit TRBD1. The CDR3 length is 16 residues. The V gene's germline CDR1 is SGHVS and CDR2 FNYEAQ. Unmatched junction bases numbered 8, after V lost 5 bases and J lost 2 bases. For the CDR3, the DNA is TGTGCCAGCAGCGCTCAATCAGGGGGAAACACCGGGGAGCTGTTTTTT. This translates into CASSAQSGGNTGELFF. Variable domain in full (rest from reference TRBV7-6 and TRBJ2-2): GAGVSQSPRYKVTKRGQDVALRCDPISGHVSLYWYRQALGQGPEFLTYFNYEAQQDKSGLPNDRFSAERPEGSISTLTIQRTEQRDSAMYRCASSAQSGGNTGELFFGEGSRLTVL.

Of note for this clonotype: This sequence may be a read error, since a much larger clone differs from it by one base. J is TRBJ2-7 and V is TRBV30; tentative D call: TRBD2 (6 bases). CDR3 length: 13 amino acids. Deletions cut 4 bases from V and 7 bases from J, with 17 bases between. Germline V gene sequence: CDR1 GTSNPN, CDR2 SVGIG (reference sequence). CDR3 sequence: CAWTPTGLNEQYF. CDR3 sequence (DNA): TGTGCCTGGACTCCCACAGGACTAAATGAGCAGTACTTC. The full variable domain, rest sourced from reference TRBV30 and TRBJ2-7, is SQTIHQWPATLVQPVGSPLSLECTVEGTSNPNLYWYRQAAGRGLQLLFYSVGIGQISSEVPQNLSASRPQDRQFILSSKKLLLSDSGFYLCAWTPTGLNEQYFGPGTRLTVT.

The CDR3 spells CASSQDPGGGTPNTEAFF. The CDR3 nucleotides are TGCGCCAGCAGCCAAGATCCTGGTGGCGGGACCCCGAACACTGAAGCTTTCTTT. This sequence joins TRBV4-1 and TRBJ1-1, with D maybe TRBD1 (5 bases). Germline V gene sequence: CDR1 MGHRA, CDR2 YSYEKL. There are 18 residues in the CDR3. V lost 0 bases, J lost 1 base, and 18 bases lay in between.

The table lists this clonotype with a few counts. The chain links TRBV29-1 to TRBJ2-2; D possibly corresponds to TRBD1 (6 bases). Trimming shortened V by 6 bases and J by 7 bases, and 21 bases separated the two germline ends. CDR3 length: 15 amino acids. Germline V gene data show CDR1 as SQVTM and CDR2 as ANQGSEA. CDR3 amino acids: CSVSYFRGRNGELFF. CDR3 in DNA: TGCAGCGTATCCTACTTCAGGGGAAGGAACGGGGAGCTGTTTTTT.

This clonotype was counted at least ten times. The genes are TRBV3-1 and TRBJ2-5; D call uncertain. Trimming stripped 0 bases from V and 1 base from J, with 9 bases between. There are 15 residues in the CDR3. Germline V gene lookup returns CDR1 LGHDT and CDR2 YNNKEL (reference sequence). CDR3 loop: CASSQDPGPQETQYF. The CDR3 nucleotides read TGTGCCAGCAGCCAAGACCCTGGCCCCCAAGAGACCCAGTACTTC.

This clonotype turned up a few times. V is TRBV20-1 and J is TRBJ2-7, with D perhaps TRBD2 (5 bases). Looked up from germline, CDR1 is DFQATT and CDR2 is SNEGSKA (reference sequence). This CDR3 contains 15 residues. V was cut by 0 bases and J by 0 bases, with 12 bases left in between. CDR3 in amino acids: CSARDPPGFSYEQYF. The CDR3 nucleotides read TGCAGTGCTAGAGATCCCCCGGGGTTCTCCTACGAGCAGTACTTC.

The chain has TRBV7-9 and TRBJ2-7, with TRBD2 identical over 8 bases. Germline V gives CDR1 SEHNR, CDR2 FQNEAQ (reference sequence). CDR3 length: 17 amino acids. V lost 1 base, J lost 3 bases, and 11 bases stayed unmatched. The CDR3 reads CASSLDLTGLVNYEQYF. DNA of the CDR3: TGTGCCAGCAGCTTAGATTTAACGGGACTAGTCAACTACGAGCAGTACTTC. The whole variable domain, remainder taken from reference TRBV7-9 and TRBJ2-7, is DTGVSQNPRHKITKRGQNVTFRCDPISEHNRLYWYRQTLGQGPEFLTYFQNEAQLEKSRLLSDRFSAERPKGSFSTLEIQRTEQGDSAMYLCASSLDLTGLVNYEQYFGPGTRLTVT.

V usage is TRBV6-5 and J usage is TRBJ1-1; no clear D. Trimming left V 0 bases short and J 2 bases short, with 10 bases between. This CDR3 region has 15 residues. The V gene's germline CDR1 is MNHEY and CDR2 SVGAGI. CDR3 bases: TGTGCCAGCAGTTACTCGATCAGCAGTAACACTGAAGCTTTCTTT. Translated: CASSYSISSNTEAFF.

In its sample, this clonotype was seen many times. J is TRBJ1-3 and V is TRBV28; D might be TRBD1 (6 bases). The CDR3 has 14 amino acids. V shed 4 bases and J shed 2 bases, with 9 bases lying between them. Germline V gene lookup returns CDR1 MDHEN and CDR2 SYDVKM. CDR3 nucleotides: TGTGCCAGCAGTTCGGGACACACTGGAAACACCATATATTTT. It specifies CASSSGHTGNTIYF.

The sample holds many counts of this clonotype. The chain is built from TRBV9 and TRBJ1-1, with D perhaps matching TRBD1 (5 bases). The CDR3 runs 16 residues. V was trimmed by 0 bases and J by 1 base, leaving 13 bases between them. Germline loops: CDR1 SGDLS, CDR2 YYNGEE. In DNA, the CDR3 is TGTGCCAGCAGCGTAGACGAAAGGGGTCGGAACACTGAAGCTTTCTTT. It specifies CASSVDERGRNTEAFF.

Many counts were recorded for this clonotype. CDR3 sequence reads: CASSFTGQGAYNEQFF. CDR3 coding DNA: TGTGCCAGCAGTTTTACAGGACAGGGGGCCTACAATGAGCAGTTCTTC. V gene TRBV6-2 or TRBV6-3 combines with J gene TRBJ2-1, with 10 nucleotides matching TRBD1. V shed 4 bases, J shed 2 bases, and the junction held 5 bases outside the gene matches. From germline, CDR1 is MNHEY and CDR2 SVGEGT. CDR3 length: 16 amino acids.

The rearrangement links TRBV11-2 to TRBJ2-2, with D maybe TRBD1 (5 bases). Germline values: CDR1 SGHAT, CDR2 FQNNGV. With 5 bases removed from V and 5 bases from J, the gap between germline ends came to 15 bases. There are 15 residues in the CDR3. This CDR3 is CASSPVIGVTGELFF. As DNA, the CDR3 is TGTGCCAGCAGCCCAGTAATAGGGGTAACCGGGGAGCTGTTTTTT.

This clonotype has at least ten counts. Here the CDR3 DNA reads TGTGCCAGCAGCCAACGAGGGGCGCGGGCTGAAGCTTTCTTT. Its translation is CASSQRGARAEAFF. The chain has TRBV3-1 and TRBJ1-1, with D perhaps TRBD1 (5 bases). V shed 2 bases and J shed 6 bases, with 13 bases lying between them. The CDR3 consists of 14 residues. Germline loops: CDR1 LGHDT, CDR2 YNNKEL (reference sequence).

This clonotype was seen a few times. The chain has TRBV12-3 or TRBV12-4 and TRBJ2-1, with 9 bases matching TRBD1. The CDR3 runs to 15 residues. After removal of 3 bases from V and 6 bases from J, the junction contained 6 bases not matched to a gene. The CDR3 reads CASSLGTGRLNEQFF. In DNA form, the CDR3 reads TGTGCCAGCAGTTTGGGGACAGGGAGGCTCAATGAGCAGTTCTTC.

This clonotype was found many times. The rearrangement uses TRBV27 and TRBJ2-5; D gene unclear. The germline gives CDR1 MNHEY, CDR2 SMNVEV (reference sequence). V gave up 5 bases and J gave up 0 bases, with 7 bases separating them. The CDR3 extends over 13 amino acids. The CDR3 DNA follows: TGTGCCAGCAGTCTGACGGACCAAGAGACCCAGTACTTC. Its translation: CASSLTDQETQYF.

The chain joins TRBV29-1 to TRBJ2-1, with D maybe TRBD1 (8 bases). The CDR3 has 13 amino acids. V lost 7 bases and J lost 5, with 15 bases in between. CDR1 and CDR2 from the germline V gene are SQVTM and ANQGSEA. In nucleotides, the CDR3 is TGCAGCGGCTGGACAGGGAGGGACAATGAGCAGTTCTTC. Amino acids: CSGWTGRDNEQFF.

This clonotype was seen at least ten times. The chain employs TRBV3-1 and TRBJ1-5; 7 nucleotides agree with TRBD1. CDR3 size: 15 residues. In germline, CDR1 is LGHDT, CDR2 YNNKEL (reference sequence). Trimming cost V 0 bases and J 7 bases; bases outside gene matches: 6. The CDR3 region is CASSQEGDREQPQHF. The CDR3 nucleotides read TGTGCCAGCAGCCAAGAAGGAGACAGGGAACAGCCCCAGCATTTT.

This clonotype has ten or more counts. The gene calls are TRBV20-1 and TRBJ1-1; no clear D gene. CDR1 is DFQATT, CDR2 SNEGSKA, per germline (reference sequence). V lost 5 bases to trimming and J lost 1 base, with 17 bases between them. The CDR3 is made up of 15 amino acids. CDR3 in amino acids: CSADPLDKPNTEAFF. CDR3 coding DNA: TGCAGTGCTGACCCCCTCGACAAGCCGAACACTGAAGCTTTCTTT.

The rearrangement links TRBV25-1 to TRBJ2-2; D call uncertain. V lost 6 bases and J lost 4, with 12 bases in between. Germline V gives CDR1 MGHDK, CDR2 SYGVNS. There are 14 residues in the CDR3. The CDR3: CASSTAELTGELFF. In DNA, the CDR3 is TGTGCCAGCAGCACCGCGGAGCTCACCGGGGAGCTGTTTTTT.

This clonotype was detected only a few times. This chain joins TRBV9 and TRBJ1-4; D ambiguous. V was cut by 2 bases and J by 7 bases, with 21 bases left in between. Germline V gene lookup returns CDR1 SGDLS and CDR2 YYNGEE. The CDR3 has 17 residues. The CDR3 region is CASSVSPGGNFGEKLFF. The CDR3 bases are TGTGCCAGCAGCGTCTCCCCCGGCGGGAACTTTGGTGAAAAACTGTTTTTT.

This clonotype has a handful of counts. This chain links TRBV19 with TRBJ1-1; tentatively, D is TRBD1 (5 bases). Germline V gene sequence: CDR1 LNHDA, CDR2 SQIVND (reference sequence). Between the trimmed V and J ends, which lost 7 bases and 3 bases, there was a span of 15 bases. The CDR3 has 14 residues. The CDR3 coding sequence is TGTGCCAGTAAAAAGGGACGTGGGGACACTGAAGCTTTCTTT. It translates to CASKKGRGDTEAFF.

This clonotype was seen ten or more times. The rearrangement joins TRBV11-1 to TRBJ1-6; 10 bases map to TRBD1. This CDR3 is built from 14 residues. V dropped 5 bases and J dropped 9; count of bases not matched to a gene: 4. The V gene's germline CDR1 is SGHAT and CDR2 FQDESV (reference sequence). This CDR3 reads CASSADRGPSPLHF. The CDR3 region has the DNA TGTGCCAGCAGCGCCGACAGGGGGCCTTCACCCCTCCACTTT.

This clonotype showed up just a few times. The chain couples TRBV4-3 to TRBJ2-3; 8 nucleotides match TRBD2. In germline, CDR1 is LGHNA, CDR2 YSLEER. CDR3 length equals 15 residues. V gave up 1 base and J gave up 4 bases; unmatched junction bases: 4. CDR3 sequence reads: CASSQVGGRSDTQYF. In nucleotides, the CDR3 is TGCGCCAGCAGCCAAGTGGGCGGGAGGTCAGATACGCAGTATTTT.